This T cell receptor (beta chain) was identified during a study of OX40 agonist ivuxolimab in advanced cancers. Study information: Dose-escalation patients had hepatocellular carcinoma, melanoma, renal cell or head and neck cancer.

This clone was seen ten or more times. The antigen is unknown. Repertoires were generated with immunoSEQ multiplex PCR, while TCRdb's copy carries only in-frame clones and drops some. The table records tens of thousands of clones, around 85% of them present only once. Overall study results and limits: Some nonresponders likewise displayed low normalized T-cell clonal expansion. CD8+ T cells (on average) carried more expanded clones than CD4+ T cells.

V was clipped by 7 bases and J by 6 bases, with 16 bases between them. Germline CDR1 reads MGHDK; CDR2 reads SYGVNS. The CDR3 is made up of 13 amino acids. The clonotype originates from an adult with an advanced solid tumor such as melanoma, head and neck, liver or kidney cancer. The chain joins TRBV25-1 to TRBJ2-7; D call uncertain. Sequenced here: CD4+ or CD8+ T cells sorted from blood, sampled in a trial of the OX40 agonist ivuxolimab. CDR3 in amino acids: CASTRTQTGEQYF. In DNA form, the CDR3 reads TGTGCCAGCACACGGACCCAGACTGGCGAGCAGTACTTC.